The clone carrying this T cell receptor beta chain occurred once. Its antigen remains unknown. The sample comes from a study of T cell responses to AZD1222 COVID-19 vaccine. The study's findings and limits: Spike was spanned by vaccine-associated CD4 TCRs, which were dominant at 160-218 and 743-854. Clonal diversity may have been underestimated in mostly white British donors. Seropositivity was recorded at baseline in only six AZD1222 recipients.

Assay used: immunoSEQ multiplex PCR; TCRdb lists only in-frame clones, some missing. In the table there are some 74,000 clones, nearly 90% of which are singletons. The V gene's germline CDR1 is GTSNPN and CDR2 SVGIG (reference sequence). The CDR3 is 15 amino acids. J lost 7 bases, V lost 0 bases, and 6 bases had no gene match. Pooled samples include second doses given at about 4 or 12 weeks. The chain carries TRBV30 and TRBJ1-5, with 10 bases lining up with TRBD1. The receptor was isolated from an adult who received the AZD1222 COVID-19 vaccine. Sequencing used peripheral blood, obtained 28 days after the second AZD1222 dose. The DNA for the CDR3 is TGTGCCTGGAGTGTACCGGGACAGGGGTGGCAGCCCCAGCATTTT. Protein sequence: CAWSVPGQGWQPQHF.